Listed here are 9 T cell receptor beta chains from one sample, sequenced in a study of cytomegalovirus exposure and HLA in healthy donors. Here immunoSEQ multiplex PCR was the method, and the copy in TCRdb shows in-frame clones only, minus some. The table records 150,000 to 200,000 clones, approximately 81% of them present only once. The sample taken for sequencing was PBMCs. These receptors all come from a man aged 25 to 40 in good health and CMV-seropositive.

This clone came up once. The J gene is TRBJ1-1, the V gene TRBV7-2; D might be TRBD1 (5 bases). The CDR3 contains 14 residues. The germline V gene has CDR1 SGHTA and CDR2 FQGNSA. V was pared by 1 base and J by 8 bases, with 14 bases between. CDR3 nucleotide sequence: TGTGCCAGCAGCTTAGTTGCAGGGCCTAGAGAAGCTTTCTTT. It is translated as CASSLVAGPREAFF.

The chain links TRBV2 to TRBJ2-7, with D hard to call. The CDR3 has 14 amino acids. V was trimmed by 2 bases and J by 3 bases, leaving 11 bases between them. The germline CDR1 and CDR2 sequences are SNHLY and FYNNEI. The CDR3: CASSEQTINYEQYF. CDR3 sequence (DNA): TGTGCCAGCAGTGAACAGACAATAAACTACGAGCAGTACTTC.

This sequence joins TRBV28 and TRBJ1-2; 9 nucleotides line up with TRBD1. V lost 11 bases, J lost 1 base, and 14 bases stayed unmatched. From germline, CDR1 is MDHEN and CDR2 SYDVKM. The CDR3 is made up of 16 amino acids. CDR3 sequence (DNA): TGTGCCGGGTGTAGGAGACAGGGGGTAATTAACTATGGCTACACCTTC. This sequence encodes CAGCRRQGVINYGYTF.

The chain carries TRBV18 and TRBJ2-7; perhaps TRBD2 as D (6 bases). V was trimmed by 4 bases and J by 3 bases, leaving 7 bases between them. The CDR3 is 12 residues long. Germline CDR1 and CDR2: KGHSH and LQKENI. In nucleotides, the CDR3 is TGTGCCAGCTCACGGGAGGACTACGAGCAGTACTTC. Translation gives CASSREDYEQYF.

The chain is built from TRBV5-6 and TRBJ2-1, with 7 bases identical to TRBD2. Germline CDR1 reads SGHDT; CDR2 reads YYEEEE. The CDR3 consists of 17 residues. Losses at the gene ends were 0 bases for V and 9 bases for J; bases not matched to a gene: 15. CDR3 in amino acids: CASSLVLAGTFYGEQFF. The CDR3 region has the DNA TGTGCCAGCAGCTTGGTTTTAGCGGGTACCTTCTACGGTGAGCAGTTCTTC.

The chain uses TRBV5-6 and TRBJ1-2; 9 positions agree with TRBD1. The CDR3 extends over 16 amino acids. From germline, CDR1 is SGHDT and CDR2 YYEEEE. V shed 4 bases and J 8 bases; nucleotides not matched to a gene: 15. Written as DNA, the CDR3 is TGTGCCAGCAGCAAAAACCCGGGACAGGGTGTAGGCGGCTACACCTTC. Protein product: CASSKNPGQGVGGYTF.

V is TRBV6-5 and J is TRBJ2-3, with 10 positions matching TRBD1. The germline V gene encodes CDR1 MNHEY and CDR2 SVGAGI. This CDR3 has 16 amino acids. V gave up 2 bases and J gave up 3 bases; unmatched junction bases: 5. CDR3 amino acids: CASSYGSGQGTDTQYF. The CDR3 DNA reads TGTGCCAGCAGTTACGGGTCGGGACAGGGGACAGATACGCAGTATTTT.

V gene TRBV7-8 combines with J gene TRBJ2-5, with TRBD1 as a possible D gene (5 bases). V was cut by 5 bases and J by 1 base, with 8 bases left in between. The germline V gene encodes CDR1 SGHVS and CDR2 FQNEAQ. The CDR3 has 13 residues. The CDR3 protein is CASSPRVQETQYF. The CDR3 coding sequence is TGTGCCAGCAGCCCCAGGGTCCAAGAGACCCAGTACTTC.

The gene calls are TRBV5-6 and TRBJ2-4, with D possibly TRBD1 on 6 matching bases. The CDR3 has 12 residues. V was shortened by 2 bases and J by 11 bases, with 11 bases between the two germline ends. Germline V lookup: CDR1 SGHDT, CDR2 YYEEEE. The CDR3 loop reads CASSLGQTLQYF. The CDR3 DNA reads TGTGCCAGCAGCTTAGGACAGACTCTTCAGTACTTC.